This paragraph covers one TCR beta chain sequence. Its antigen is not identified. This sample stems from a study of human CD8 memory T cell subsets. Study conclusions and caveats: Effector memory cells lacked the similarly high diversity that stem-like memory and precursor exhausted T cells had.

Investigators built TCR beta libraries using UMI-labeled 5' RACE. As handled by the study authors: Clonotype content per TCR beta library ranged between roughly 2,800 and 18,000 functional CDR3 beta clonotypes. TCRdb reanalyzed the 5' RACE reads and collapses them to one entry per CDR3 protein, without DNA. These V and J calls rely on TCRdb rather than the paper's analysis. This table holds some 10,000 distinct CDR3 sequences. Germline loops: CDR1 MNHEY, CDR2 SVGEGT. The CDR3 extends over 13 amino acids. From healthy donors, buffy coats were the source of the PBMC. Sequencing was performed on CD8+ stem-like memory T cells (TSCM and TCM) sorted from PBMCs. The sample's subset: stem-like memory CD8 T cells (TSTEM), CCR7+ PD-1- TIGIT-. The chain links TRBV6-2 or TRBV6-3 to TRBJ2-7; TCRdb names TRBD2, which stays unverified in the absence of DNA. The origin of this receptor is a human donor in good health. This CDR3 is CASSAGLSYEQYF.